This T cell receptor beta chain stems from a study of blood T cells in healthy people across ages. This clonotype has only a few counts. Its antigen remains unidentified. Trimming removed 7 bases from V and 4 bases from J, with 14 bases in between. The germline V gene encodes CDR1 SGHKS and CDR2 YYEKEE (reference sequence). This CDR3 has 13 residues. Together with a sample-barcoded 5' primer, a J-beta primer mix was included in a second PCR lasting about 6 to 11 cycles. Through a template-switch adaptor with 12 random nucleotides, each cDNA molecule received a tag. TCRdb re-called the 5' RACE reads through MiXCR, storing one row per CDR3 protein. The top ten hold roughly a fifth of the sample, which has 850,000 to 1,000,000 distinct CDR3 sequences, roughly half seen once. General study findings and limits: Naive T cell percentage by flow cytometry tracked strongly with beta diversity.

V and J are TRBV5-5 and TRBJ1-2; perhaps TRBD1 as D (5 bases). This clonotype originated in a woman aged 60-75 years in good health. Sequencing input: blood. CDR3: CASVSQGVYGYTF. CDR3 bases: TGTGCCAGCGTTTCTCAGGGAGTCTATGGCTACACCTTC.